This T cell receptor beta chain emerged from a study of cytomegalovirus exposure and HLA in healthy donors. CDR3 length equals 15 residues. The junction had 3 bases not matched to a gene; V was cut back by 1 base and J by 3 bases. CDR1 and CDR2 from the germline V gene are LNHDA and SQIVND (reference sequence). The PCR had 60 Vbeta and 13 Jbeta primers. Per the authors' pipeline: Later work found 65 million to 100 million unique TCR beta chains, with about 10 million shared. Produced via immunoSEQ multiplex PCR; TCRdb's table is partial and in-frame only. Clonal size and the V and J genes are those of that table, whereas D and trimming came from the DNA. This table has around 130,000 clones, approximately 80% appearing once. Worth noting for this clone: The same CDR3 can be traced to other DNA sequences in this sample.

This TCR came from a man aged 18 to 29 in good health and CMV-seropositive. The sequenced sample was PBMCs. The chain couples TRBV19 to TRBJ2-1, with 7 bases fitting TRBD2. CDR3 amino acids: CASSIGGGSYNEQFF. In DNA form, the CDR3 reads TGTGCCAGTAGTATAGGAGGCGGGAGCTACAATGAGCAGTTCTTC.